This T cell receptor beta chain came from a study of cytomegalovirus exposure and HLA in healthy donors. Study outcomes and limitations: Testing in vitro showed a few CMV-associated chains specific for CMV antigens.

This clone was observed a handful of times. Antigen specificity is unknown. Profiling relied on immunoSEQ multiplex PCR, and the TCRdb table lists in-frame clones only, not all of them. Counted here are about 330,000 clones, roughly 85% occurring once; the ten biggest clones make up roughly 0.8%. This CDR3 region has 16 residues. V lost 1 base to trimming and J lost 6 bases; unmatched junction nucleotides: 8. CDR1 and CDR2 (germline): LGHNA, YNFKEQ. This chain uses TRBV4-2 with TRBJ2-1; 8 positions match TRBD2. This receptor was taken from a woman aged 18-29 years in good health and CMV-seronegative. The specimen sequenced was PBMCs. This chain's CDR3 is CASSQAAAGVINEQFF. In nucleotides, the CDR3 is TGTGCCAGCAGCCAAGCGGCAGCGGGGGTTATCAATGAGCAGTTCTTC.